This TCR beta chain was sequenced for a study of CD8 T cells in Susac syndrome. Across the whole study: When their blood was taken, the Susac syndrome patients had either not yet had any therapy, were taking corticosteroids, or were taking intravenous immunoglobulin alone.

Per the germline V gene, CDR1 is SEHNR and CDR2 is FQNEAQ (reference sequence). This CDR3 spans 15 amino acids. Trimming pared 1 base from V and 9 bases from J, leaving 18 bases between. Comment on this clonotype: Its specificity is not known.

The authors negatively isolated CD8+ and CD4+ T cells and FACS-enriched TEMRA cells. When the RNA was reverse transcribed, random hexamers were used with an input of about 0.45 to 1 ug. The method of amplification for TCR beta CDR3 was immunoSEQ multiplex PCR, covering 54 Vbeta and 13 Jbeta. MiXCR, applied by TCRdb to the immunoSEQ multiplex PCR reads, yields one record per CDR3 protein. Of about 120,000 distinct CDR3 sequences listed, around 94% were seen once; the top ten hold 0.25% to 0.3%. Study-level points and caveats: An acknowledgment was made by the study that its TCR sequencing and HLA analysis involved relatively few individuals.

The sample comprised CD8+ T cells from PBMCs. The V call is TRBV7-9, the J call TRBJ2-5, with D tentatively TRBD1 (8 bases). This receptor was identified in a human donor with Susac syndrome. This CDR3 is CASSLDGQGGWAQYF. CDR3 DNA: TGTGCCAGCAGCTTAGACGGACAGGGAGGGTGGGCCCAGTACTTC.